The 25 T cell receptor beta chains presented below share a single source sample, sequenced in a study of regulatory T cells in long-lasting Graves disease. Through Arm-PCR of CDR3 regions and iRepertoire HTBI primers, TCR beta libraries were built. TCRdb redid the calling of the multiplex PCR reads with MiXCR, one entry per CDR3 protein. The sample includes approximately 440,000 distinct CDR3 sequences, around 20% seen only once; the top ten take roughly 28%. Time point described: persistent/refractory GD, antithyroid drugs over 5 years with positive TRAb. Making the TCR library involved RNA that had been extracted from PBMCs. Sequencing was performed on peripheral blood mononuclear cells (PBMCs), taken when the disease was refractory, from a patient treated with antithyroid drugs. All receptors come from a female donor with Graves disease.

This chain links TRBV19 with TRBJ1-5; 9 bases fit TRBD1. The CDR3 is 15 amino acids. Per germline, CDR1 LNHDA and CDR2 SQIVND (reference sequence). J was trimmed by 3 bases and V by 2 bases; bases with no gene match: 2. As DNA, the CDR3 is TGTGCCAGTAGTATAACAGGGGGCTTCAATCAGCCCCAGCATTTT. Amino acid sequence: CASSITGGFNQPQHF.

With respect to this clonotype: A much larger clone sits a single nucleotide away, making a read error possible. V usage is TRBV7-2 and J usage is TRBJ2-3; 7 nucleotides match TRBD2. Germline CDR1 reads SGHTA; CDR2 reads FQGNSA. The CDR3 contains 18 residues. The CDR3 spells CAGSLVVPWGGSTDTQYF. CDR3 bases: TGTGCCGGCAGCTTAGTAGTTCCCTGGGGGGGTAGCACAGATACGCAGTATTTT.

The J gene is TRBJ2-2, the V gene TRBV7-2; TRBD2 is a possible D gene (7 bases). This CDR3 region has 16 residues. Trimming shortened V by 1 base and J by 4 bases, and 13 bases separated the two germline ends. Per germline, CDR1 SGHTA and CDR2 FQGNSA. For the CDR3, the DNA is TGTGCCAGCAGCTTAGTGGCGGGGGCCGGCACCGGGGAGCTGTTTTTT. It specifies CASSLVAGAGTGELFF.

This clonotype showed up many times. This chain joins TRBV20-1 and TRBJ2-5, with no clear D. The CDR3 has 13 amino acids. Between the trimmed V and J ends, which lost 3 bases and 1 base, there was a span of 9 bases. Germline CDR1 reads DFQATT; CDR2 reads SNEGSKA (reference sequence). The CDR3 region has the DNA TGCAGTGCTAGTCCCTCCTTCCAAGAGACCCAGTACTTC. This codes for CSASPSFQETQYF.

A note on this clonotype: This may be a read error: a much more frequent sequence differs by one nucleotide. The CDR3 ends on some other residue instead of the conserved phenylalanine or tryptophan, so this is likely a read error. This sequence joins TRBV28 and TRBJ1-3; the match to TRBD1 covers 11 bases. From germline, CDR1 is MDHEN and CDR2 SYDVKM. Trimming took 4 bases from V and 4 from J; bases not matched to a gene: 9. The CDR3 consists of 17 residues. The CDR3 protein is CASSSQDRGLRGNTIYS. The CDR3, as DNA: TGTGCCAGCAGTTCACAGGACAGGGGGCTTAGGGGAAACACCATATATTCT.

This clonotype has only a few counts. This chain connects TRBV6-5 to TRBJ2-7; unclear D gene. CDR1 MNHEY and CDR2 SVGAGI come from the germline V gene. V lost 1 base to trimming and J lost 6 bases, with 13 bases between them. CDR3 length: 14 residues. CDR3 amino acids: CASSYLSSSGEQYF. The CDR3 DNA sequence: TGTGCCAGCAGTTACTTATCTAGTTCGGGCGAGCAGTACTTC.

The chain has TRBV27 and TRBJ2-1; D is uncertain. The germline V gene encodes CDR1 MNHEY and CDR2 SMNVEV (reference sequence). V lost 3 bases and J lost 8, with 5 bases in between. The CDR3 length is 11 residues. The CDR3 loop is CASSFVDEQFF. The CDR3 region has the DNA TGTGCCAGCAGTTTTGTGGATGAGCAGTTCTTC.

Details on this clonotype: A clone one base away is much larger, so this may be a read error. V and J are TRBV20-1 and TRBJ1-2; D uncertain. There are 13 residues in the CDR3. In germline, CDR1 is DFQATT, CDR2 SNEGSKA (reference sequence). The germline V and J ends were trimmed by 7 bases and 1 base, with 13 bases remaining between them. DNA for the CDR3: TGCAGTGTTCCGACAAGCGGTAACTATGGCTACACCTTC. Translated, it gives CSVPTSGNYGYTF.

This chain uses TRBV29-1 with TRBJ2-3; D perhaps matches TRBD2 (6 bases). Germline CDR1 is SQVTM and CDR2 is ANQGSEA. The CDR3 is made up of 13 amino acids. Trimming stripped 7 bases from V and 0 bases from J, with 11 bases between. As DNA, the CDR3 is TGCAGCGCTTCTAGCGAAAGCACAGATACGCAGTATTTT. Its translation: CSASSESTDTQYF.

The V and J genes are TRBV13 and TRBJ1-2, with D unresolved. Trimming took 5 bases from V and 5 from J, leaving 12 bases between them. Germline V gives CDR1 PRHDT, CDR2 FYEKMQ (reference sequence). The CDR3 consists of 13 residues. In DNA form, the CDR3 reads TGTGCCAGCAGCCCGCTAAGGGAATATGGCTACACCTTC. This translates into CASSPLREYGYTF.

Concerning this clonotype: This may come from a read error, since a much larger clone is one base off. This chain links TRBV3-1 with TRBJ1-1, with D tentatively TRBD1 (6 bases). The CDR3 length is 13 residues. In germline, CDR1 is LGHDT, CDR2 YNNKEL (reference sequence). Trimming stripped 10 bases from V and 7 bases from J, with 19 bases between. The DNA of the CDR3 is TGTGCCAACAGAAGGGGGGGGTTCGGTGAAGCTTTCTTT. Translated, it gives CANRRGGFGEAFF.

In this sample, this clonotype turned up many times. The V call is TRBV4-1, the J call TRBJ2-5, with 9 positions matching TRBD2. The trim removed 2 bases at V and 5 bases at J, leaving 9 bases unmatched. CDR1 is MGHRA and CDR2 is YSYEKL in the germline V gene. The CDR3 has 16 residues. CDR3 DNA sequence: TGCGCCAGCAGCCAACCTGTCATAGCGGGAGTGGAGACCCAGTACTTC. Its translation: CASSQPVIAGVETQYF.

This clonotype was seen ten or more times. The CDR3: CASSYVGTEAFF. CDR3 nucleotide sequence: TGTGCCAGCAGTTATGTGGGCACTGAAGCTTTCTTT. This chain links TRBV6-9 with TRBJ1-1; D remains ambiguous. V lost 2 bases, J lost 4 bases, and 5 bases lay in between. The CDR3 contains 12 residues. CDR1 MNHGY and CDR2 SVAAGI come from the germline V gene.

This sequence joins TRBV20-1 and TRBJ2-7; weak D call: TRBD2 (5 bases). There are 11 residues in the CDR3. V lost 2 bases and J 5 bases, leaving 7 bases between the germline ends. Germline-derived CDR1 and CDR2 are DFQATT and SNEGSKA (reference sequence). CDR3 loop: CSARRGNEQYF. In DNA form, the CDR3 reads TGCAGTGCTAGACGGGGTAACGAGCAGTACTTC.

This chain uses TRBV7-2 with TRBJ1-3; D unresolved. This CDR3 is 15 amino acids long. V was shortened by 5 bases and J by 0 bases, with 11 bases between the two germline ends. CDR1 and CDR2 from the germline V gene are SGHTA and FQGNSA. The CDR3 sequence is CASSPSTFSGNTIYF. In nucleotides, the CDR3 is TGTGCCAGCAGCCCAAGTACGTTCTCTGGAAACACCATATATTTT.

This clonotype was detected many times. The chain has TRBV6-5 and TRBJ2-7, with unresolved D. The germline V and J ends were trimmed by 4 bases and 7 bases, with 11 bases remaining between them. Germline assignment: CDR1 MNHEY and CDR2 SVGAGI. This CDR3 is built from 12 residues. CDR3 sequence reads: CASSSSETEQYF. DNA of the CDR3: TGTGCCAGCAGTTCCTCGGAGACGGAGCAGTACTTC.

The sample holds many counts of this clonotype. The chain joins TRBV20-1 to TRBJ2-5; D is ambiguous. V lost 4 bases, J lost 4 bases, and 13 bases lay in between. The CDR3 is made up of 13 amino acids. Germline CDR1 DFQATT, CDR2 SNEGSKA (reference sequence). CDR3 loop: CSAIFRMGETQYF. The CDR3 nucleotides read TGCAGTGCTATTTTTAGGATGGGAGAGACCCAGTACTTC.

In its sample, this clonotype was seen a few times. The CDR3 sequence: CASSFEPASTDTQYF. DNA for the CDR3: TGTGCCAGCAGTTTCGAGCCAGCTAGCACAGATACGCAGTATTTT. The gene calls are TRBV28 and TRBJ2-3; D is unclear. This CDR3 comprises 15 residues. The V gene lost 3 bases and the J gene lost 0 bases, with 10 bases spanning the gap. From germline, CDR1 is MDHEN and CDR2 SYDVKM. Based on the CDR3 plus reference TRBV28 and TRBJ2-3, the full variable domain is DVKVTQSSRYLVKRTGEKVFLECVQDMDHENMFWYRQDPGLGLRLIYFSYDVKMKEKGDIPEGYSVSREKKERFSLILESASTNQTSMYLCASSFEPASTDTQYFGPGTRLTVL.

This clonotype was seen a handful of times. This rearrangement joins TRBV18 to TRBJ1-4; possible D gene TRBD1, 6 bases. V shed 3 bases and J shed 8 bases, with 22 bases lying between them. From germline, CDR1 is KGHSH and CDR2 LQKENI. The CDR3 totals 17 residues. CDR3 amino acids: CASSPSGHGLEGEKLFF. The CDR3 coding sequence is TGTGCCAGCTCACCGTCGGGACATGGGCTTGAGGGGGAAAAACTGTTTTTT.

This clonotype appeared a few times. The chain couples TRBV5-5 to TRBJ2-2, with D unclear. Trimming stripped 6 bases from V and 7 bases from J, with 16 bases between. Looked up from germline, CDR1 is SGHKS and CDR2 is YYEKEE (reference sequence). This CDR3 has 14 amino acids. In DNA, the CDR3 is TGTGCCAGCACCCGTGGACCCGCCGACGGGGAGCTGTTTTTT. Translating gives CASTRGPADGELFF. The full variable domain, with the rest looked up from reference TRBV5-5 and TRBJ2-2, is DAGVTQSPTHLIKTRGQQVTLRCSPISGHKSVSWYQQVLGQGPQFIFQYYEKEERGRGNFPDRFSARQFPNYSSELNVNALLLGDSALYLCASTRGPADGELFFGEGSRLTVL.

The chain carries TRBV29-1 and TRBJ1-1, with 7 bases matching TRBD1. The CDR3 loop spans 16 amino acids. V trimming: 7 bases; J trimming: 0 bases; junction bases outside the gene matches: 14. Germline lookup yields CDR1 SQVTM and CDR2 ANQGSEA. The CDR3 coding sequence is TGCAGCGCCGCACTAACCCGGACAGGTGTGAACACTGAAGCTTTCTTT. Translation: CSAALTRTGVNTEAFF.

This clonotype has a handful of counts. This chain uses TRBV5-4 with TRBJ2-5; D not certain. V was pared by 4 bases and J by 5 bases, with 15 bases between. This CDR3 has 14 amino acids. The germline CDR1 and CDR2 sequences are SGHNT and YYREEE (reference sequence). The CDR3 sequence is CASSDNNLDETQYF. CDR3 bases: TGTGCCAGCAGCGATAACAACTTAGATGAGACCCAGTACTTC.

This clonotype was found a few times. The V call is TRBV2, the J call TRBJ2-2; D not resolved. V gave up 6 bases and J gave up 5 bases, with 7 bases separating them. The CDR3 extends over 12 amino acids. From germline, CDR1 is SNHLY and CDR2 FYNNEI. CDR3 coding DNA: TGTGCCAGCAGGCACATTACCGGGGAGCTGTTTTTT. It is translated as CASRHITGELFF.

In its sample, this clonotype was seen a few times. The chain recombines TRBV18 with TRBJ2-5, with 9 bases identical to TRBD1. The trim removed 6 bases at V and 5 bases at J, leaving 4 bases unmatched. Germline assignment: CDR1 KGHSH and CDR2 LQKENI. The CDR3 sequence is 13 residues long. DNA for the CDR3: TGTGCCAGCTCTCAACAGGGGGCTGAGACCCAGTACTTC. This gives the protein CASSQQGAETQYF.

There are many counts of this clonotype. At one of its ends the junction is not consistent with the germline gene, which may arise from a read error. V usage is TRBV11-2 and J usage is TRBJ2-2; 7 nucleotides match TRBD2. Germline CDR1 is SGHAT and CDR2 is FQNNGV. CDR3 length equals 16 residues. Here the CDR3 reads CANSFRASGRTGELFF. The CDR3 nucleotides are TGTGCCAACAGCTTTCGCGCTAGCGGTCGCACCGGGGAGCTGTTTTTT.